The 19 T cell receptor beta chains reported below all come from one sample, sequenced in a study of shared clonotypes between healthy human individuals. The protocol was immunoSEQ multiplex PCR, while the TCRdb copy is restricted to in-frame clones and leaves out a portion. The table records about 2.1 million clones, 85% to 95% of them present only once. The naive CD8 fraction comprised CD45RO-negative cells positively selected for CCR7 and excluded terminally differentiated effector memory CD45RA+ cells. Input material: naive CD8+ T cells from PBMCs. Receptor source: a man younger than 35 in good health. Some clones in this sample may be carry-over from other donors' samples.

This sequence joins TRBV27 and TRBJ2-7, with 9 nucleotides matching TRBD1. The CDR3 extends over 14 amino acids. Germline trimming cut 5 bases from V and 5 bases from J; bases unmatched to any gene: 7. The germline CDR1 and CDR2 sequences are MNHEY and SMNVEV (reference sequence). The CDR3, as DNA: TGTGCCAGCAGTGCCTGGACAGGGGTACACGAGCAGTACTTC. Translating gives CASSAWTGVHEQYF.

The chain combines TRBV10-2 with TRBJ1-1; 10 nucleotides line up with TRBD1. Germline V lookup: CDR1 WSHSY, CDR2 SAAADI. CDR3 length equals 16 residues. With V trimmed by 5 bases and J by 0 bases, 6 bases remained unmatched. The CDR3 here is CASSPRGQGMNTEAFF. CDR3 sequence (DNA): TGCGCCAGCAGTCCGAGGGGACAGGGGATGAACACTGAAGCTTTCTTT.

This clone occurred a few times. Other nucleotide sequences from this sample produce the same CDR3. The genes are TRBV27 and TRBJ1-2; 8 bases line up with TRBD1. Trimming took 2 bases from V and 4 from J; bases not matched to a gene: 0. Germline V gives CDR1 MNHEY, CDR2 SMNVEV (reference sequence). The CDR3 consists of 13 residues. The CDR3 DNA is TGTGCCAGCAGTTTAGGACAGGGCTATGGCTACACCTTC. Encoded protein: CASSLGQGYGYTF.

This chain connects TRBV7-2 to TRBJ1-5; D unclear. Trimming took 0 bases from V and 1 from J, leaving 13 bases between them. The CDR3 sequence is 17 residues long. The germline CDR1 and CDR2 sequences are SGHTA and FQGNSA. The CDR3 loop is CASSLATIFGSNQPQHF. The CDR3 DNA is TGTGCCAGCAGCTTAGCGACAATTTTCGGGAGCAATCAGCCCCAGCATTTT.

The CDR3 loop is CASSFNYGNEQFF. CDR3 DNA: TGTGCCAGCAGTTTCAACTACGGCAATGAGCAGTTCTTC. The chain joins TRBV28 to TRBJ2-1, with D unresolved. V dropped 3 bases and J dropped 6 bases, with 9 bases sitting between them. This CDR3 comprises 13 residues. Germline values: CDR1 MDHEN, CDR2 SYDVKM.

The chain employs TRBV4-1 and TRBJ2-7; D remains unclear. CDR1 and CDR2 (germline): MGHRA, YSYEKL. Trimming took 1 base from V and 3 from J, leaving 16 bases between them. The CDR3 spans 16 residues. Written as DNA, the CDR3 is TGCGCCAGCAGCCAAGTCCATAGTAAGGATGGCTACGAGCAGTACTTC. It yields the protein CASSQVHSKDGYEQYF.

The chain employs TRBV4-1 and TRBJ2-7; D possibly corresponds to TRBD1 (6 bases). This CDR3 comprises 14 residues. V lost 1 base and J lost 2, with 9 bases in between. The germline V gene encodes CDR1 MGHRA and CDR2 YSYEKL. CDR3 in amino acids: CASSQGQVPYEQYF. In nucleotides, the CDR3 is TGCGCCAGCAGCCAAGGACAGGTACCCTACGAGCAGTACTTC.

This chain uses TRBV7-2 with TRBJ1-5; TRBD1 matches 7 bases. V lost 6 bases and J lost 1; bases outside the gene matches: 6. The CDR3 length is 15 residues. Per germline, CDR1 SGHTA and CDR2 FQGNSA. The CDR3 spells CASSPTGMSNQPQHF. The CDR3 region has the DNA TGTGCCAGCAGTCCGACAGGGATGAGCAATCAGCCCCAGCATTTT.

The chain has TRBV30 and TRBJ1-1; D not certain. Germline values: CDR1 GTSNPN, CDR2 SVGIG (reference sequence). The ends were cut back, 0 bases at V and 4 bases at J, with 12 bases in the middle. This CDR3 is built from 14 residues. The CDR3 DNA reads TGTGCCTGGAGTGTACATTCTCCGGGCACTGAAGCTTTCTTT. Protein product: CAWSVHSPGTEAFF.

This sequence joins TRBV10-3 and TRBJ2-3; D could derive from TRBD1 or TRBD2 (6 bases each). The germline V gene has CDR1 ENHRY and CDR2 SYGVKD. The V gene lost 6 bases and the J gene lost 0 bases, with 10 bases spanning the gap. The CDR3 has 14 amino acids. In DNA form, the CDR3 reads TGTGCCATCAGGAGGGGGACTAGCACAGATACGCAGTATTTT. As protein: CAIRRGTSTDTQYF.

The chain employs TRBV4-1 and TRBJ2-1; D is possibly TRBD1 (5 bases). The V end was cut by 2 bases, the J end by 7 bases, with 18 bases between. CDR3 size: 16 residues. From germline, CDR1 is MGHRA and CDR2 YSYEKL. The DNA of the CDR3 is TGCGCCAGCAGCCAACCAGTAACCGGCAAGGGGAATGAGCAGTTCTTC. Translated, it gives CASSQPVTGKGNEQFF.

This clone came up a few times. This chain uses TRBV29-1 with TRBJ1-1; no reliable D call. CDR1 SQVTM and CDR2 ANQGSEA come from the germline V gene. Trimming removed 7 bases at V and 1 base at J, with 16 bases between. The CDR3 length is 14 residues. The DNA of the CDR3 is TGCAGCGCCGGCCCGGAGGGAAGGAACACTGAAGCTTTCTTT. Protein sequence: CSAGPEGRNTEAFF.

CDR3 nucleotides: TGTGCCAGTAGTATGTCCGAAGCGGGCTACACCTTC. Translation gives CASSMSEAGYTF. The J gene is TRBJ1-2, the V gene TRBV19, with no clear D. This CDR3 is built from 12 residues. Trimming cost V 3 bases and J 8 bases, with 10 bases left between them. Germline CDR1 is LNHDA and CDR2 is SQIVND (reference sequence).

The rearrangement uses TRBV29-1 and TRBJ2-1; 8 bases align to TRBD2. Per germline, CDR1 SQVTM and CDR2 ANQGSEA. Germline trimming cut 4 bases from V and 8 bases from J; bases unmatched to any gene: 10. This CDR3 is 14 amino acids long. The CDR3 here is CSVVLMGLEHEQFF. In DNA form, the CDR3 reads TGCAGCGTTGTCCTTATGGGACTAGAACATGAGCAGTTCTTC.

The rearrangement uses TRBV6-5 and TRBJ2-1; unclear D gene. Trimming took 5 bases from V and 10 from J, leaving 9 bases between them. The CDR3 consists of 11 residues. The germline gives CDR1 MNHEY, CDR2 SVGAGI. The CDR3 coding sequence is TGTGCCAGCAGTGTAGGGCCCGAGCAGTTCTTC. It specifies CASSVGPEQFF.

With regard to this clone: Other DNA sequences of this sample code for an identical CDR3. The chain carries TRBV9 and TRBJ2-2, with 7 bases matching TRBD1. CDR1 is SGDLS, CDR2 YYNGEE, per germline. The CDR3 is made up of 13 amino acids. The V segment lost 3 bases and the J segment 7 bases; nucleotides outside the gene matches: 3. CDR3 sequence: CASSATGVGELFF. CDR3 sequence (DNA): TGTGCCAGCAGCGCAACAGGGGTCGGGGAGCTGTTTTTT.

This chain links TRBV18 with TRBJ2-1; 8 bases match TRBD2. The CDR3 runs 16 residues. The V and J ends lost 3 bases and 1 base, in that order; junction bases with no gene match: 5. Germline CDR1 is KGHSH and CDR2 is LQKENI. The CDR3 protein is CASSPGGAASYNEQFF. DNA of the CDR3: TGTGCCAGCTCACCCGGGGGGGCGGCGTCCTACAATGAGCAGTTCTTC. Together with reference TRBV18 and TRBJ2-1, the CDR3 gives the full variable domain: NAGVMQNPRHLVRRRGQEARLRCSPMKGHSHVYWYRQLPEEGLKFMVYLQKENIIDESGMPKERFSAEFPKEGPSILRIQQVVRGDSAAYFCASSPGGAASYNEQFFGPGTRLTVL.

The chain joins TRBV7-2 to TRBJ2-1, with no clear D. Per germline, CDR1 SGHTA and CDR2 FQGNSA. Trimming pared 7 bases from V and 5 bases from J, leaving 18 bases between. The CDR3 loop spans 15 amino acids. This CDR3 is CASTPKGRLNNEQFF. The CDR3, as DNA: TGTGCCAGCACTCCTAAAGGGCGGCTCAACAATGAGCAGTTCTTC.

A few counts support this clone. The sample contains more than one DNA sequence encoding this CDR3. This chain links TRBV28 with TRBJ1-1; maybe TRBD1 (5 bases). The CDR3 length is 13 residues. V dropped 6 bases and J dropped 1 base, with 9 bases sitting between them. CDR1 is MDHEN and CDR2 is SYDVKM in the germline V gene. CDR3 in amino acids: CASSPGPNTEAFF. CDR3 nucleotides: TGTGCCAGCAGCCCGGGACCGAACACTGAAGCTTTCTTT.